Reported below is one T cell receptor beta chain. One end of the junction varies from germline; a read error may be responsible. Researchers prepared the TCRbeta library using unique molecular identifiers, the study reports. TCRdb processed the PCR reads anew with MiXCR; each CDR3 protein has one entry. The table has 200,000 to 250,000 distinct CDR3 sequences, 9.7% seen once; the top ten hold 5% to 6%. The data derive from a study of T-cell reconstitution after alpha-beta-depleted transplantation in children. The source is a human donor who donated a stem cell graft to a child with SCID. The material was PBMCs from the stem cell graft donor, obtained from the stem cell graft.

As DNA, the CDR3 is TGCAGTGCTAGAAGGGGGGAAGACACCCAGTACTTC. It encodes CSARRGEDTQYF. The chain uses TRBV20-1 and TRBJ2-5; D might be TRBD1 or TRBD2, each matching 6 bases. CDR3 length: 12 residues. The germline gives CDR1 DFQATT, CDR2 SNEGSKA (reference sequence).